This T cell receptor (beta chain) stems from a study of OX40 agonist ivuxolimab in advanced cancers. From germline, CDR1 is MNHEY and CDR2 SMNVEV (reference sequence). The CDR3 is 15 residues long. J gave up 1 base and V 5 bases, and 5 bases lay outside the gene matches. The repertoire was sequenced with immunoSEQ multiplex PCR; TCRdb's copy has only in-frame clones and lacks some. The repertoire includes 77,000 or so clones, approximately 95% of them detected once, and roughly 22% sits in the top ten. The sequencing here drew on CD4+ or CD8+ T cells sorted from blood, taken in a trial of the OX40 agonist ivuxolimab. This TCR came from an adult with an advanced solid tumor such as melanoma, head and neck, liver or kidney cancer. The chain is built from TRBV27 and TRBJ2-7; 10 nucleotides align to TRBD2. CDR3 DNA sequence: TGTGCCAGCAGTGGTCTAGCGGGAGTTTCCTACGAGCAGTACTTC. Translating gives CASSGLAGVSYEQYF.